Below, one TCR beta chain is given with its context. The sample belongs to a study of T cell changes during pregnancy in multiple sclerosis. Trimming took off 9 bases at V and 0 bases at J, with 9 bases between the two ends. Germline-derived CDR1 and CDR2 are SEHNR and FQNEAQ (reference sequence). This CDR3 has 13 residues. Sequenced by immunoSEQ multiplex PCR; TCRdb stores in-frame clones only, minus some. The sample shows about 70,000 clones, around 92% of them seen only once. The TCR comes from a female donor in good health, enrolled as a control in a pregnancy study. This sequence joins TRBV7-9 and TRBJ1-3; no firm D call. The material was CD8+ T cells from peripheral blood mononuclear cells, obtained in the third trimester of pregnancy. The CDR3: CASLGFSGNTIYF. CDR3 bases: TGTGCCAGTCTAGGTTTCTCTGGAAACACCATATATTTT.